The rows below give T cell receptor beta chains drawn from one sample of a study of control samples from healthy donors and cancer patients. Generated by immunoSEQ multiplex PCR, the TCRdb table keeps only in-frame clones and is missing some. The data hold approximately 120,000 clones, with about nine tenths observed a single time. Sequencing used blood. These receptors originate from a human donor in good health. The donor label of this sample is uncertain. Both conserved end residues are part of each CDR3. D genes are given only for firm matches. Rows may omit the clone size; those that give it use once, few, many or a size class.

J gene | clone size | V gene | D gene | CDR3 protein | CDR3 DNA
TRBJ1-2 | - | TRBV2 | - | CASTPVSGGYTF | TGTGCCAGCACCCCGGTATCCGGGGGCTACACCTTC
TRBJ2-1 | - | TRBV7-9 | TRBD1 | CASSSDGQGTYNEQFF | TGTGCCAGCAGCTCAGATGGACAGGGAACCTACAATGAGCAGTTCTTC
TRBJ1-1 | - | TRBV5-1 | - | CASSPDTNTEAFF | TGCGCCAGCAGCCCGGACACGAACACTGAAGCTTTCTTT
TRBJ1-1 | - | TRBV3-1/TRBV3-2 | - | CASSQVAGAPHTEAFF | TGTGCCAGCAGCCAAGTCGCTGGGGCACCTCACACTGAAGCTTTCTTT
TRBJ2-7 | - | TRBV27 | - | CASSPAGTVSYEQYF | TGTGCCAGCAGTCCAGCCGGGACGGTATCCTACGAGCAGTACTTC
TRBJ1-2 | - | TRBV10-1 | - | CASVRAVYGYTF | TGCGCCAGCGTAAGGGCAGTCTATGGCTACACCTTC
TRBJ2-7 | - | TRBV7-9 | TRBD2 | CASTPAGGGYEQYF | TGTGCCAGCACCCCAGCGGGGGGGGGTTACGAGCAGTACTTC
TRBJ1-1 | once | TRBV6-5 | - | CASSYSKRTEAFF | TGTGCCAGCAGTTACTCGAAACGAACTGAAGCTTTCTTT
TRBJ1-2 | - | TRBV19 | - | CASTTDRRNGYTF | TGTGCCAGTACCACGGACCGGCGGAATGGCTACACCTTC
TRBJ2-1 | - | TRBV19 | - | CASSPPSRGFNEQFF | TGTGCCAGTAGTCCTCCCTCTCGGGGGTTCAATGAGCAGTTCTTC
TRBJ1-2 | - | TRBV12-5 | - | CASGFVRERYTF | TGTGCTAGTGGTTTCGTTAGGGAGCGCTACACCTTC
TRBJ1-3 | once | TRBV5-1 | TRBD1 | CASSYGTGRSGNTIYF | TGCGCCAGCAGCTACGGGACAGGACGCTCTGGAAACACCATATATTTT
TRBJ2-3 | - | TRBV4-1 | TRBD1 | CASRQTGGDTQYF | TGCGCCAGCAGACAAACAGGGGGAGATACGCAGTATTTT
TRBJ2-3 | - | TRBV10-1 | - | CASRGVLSTDTQYF | TGCGCCAGCAGGGGGGTATTAAGCACAGATACGCAGTATTTT
TRBJ1-2 | - | TRBV2 | - | CASMPLGELQGYTF | TGTGCCAGCATGCCGTTGGGGGAGTTGCAGGGCTACACCTTC
TRBJ2-2 | - | TRBV12-3/TRBV12-4 | - | CASRKGNTGELFF | TGTGCCAGCAGGAAAGGGAACACCGGGGAGCTGTTTTTT
TRBJ2-2 | - | TRBV4-1 | - | CASSQGRDHNTGELFF | TGCGCCAGCAGCCAAGGCAGGGACCACAACACCGGGGAGCTGTTTTTT
TRBJ1-1 | - | TRBV10-2 | TRBD1 | CASSGPRGGTQNTEAFF | TGCGCCAGCAGTGGACCCAGGGGGGGCACACAAAACACTGAAGCTTTCTTT
TRBJ1-2 | - | TRBV5-6 | - | CASSLQPGKLGAGYTF | TGTGCCAGCAGTTTACAACCAGGGAAATTGGGCGCTGGCTACACCTTC